One and the same sample provided the 16 T cell receptor beta chains below, sequenced in a study of radiotherapy plus CTLA-4 blockade in lung cancer. Sequencing was performed with immunoSEQ multiplex PCR; in TCRdb, only in-frame clones are kept and a portion is missing. Here the sample spans roughly 66,000 clones, around 86% being singletons. Sample: peripheral blood, taken from a patient treated with radiotherapy plus ipilimumab. The source is a human donor with non-small cell lung cancer who had a partial response to radiotherapy plus ipilimumab.

The genes are TRBV12-5 and TRBJ2-1, with D possibly matching TRBD1 (6 bases). Trimming took off 7 bases at V and 0 bases at J, with 13 bases between the two ends. The germline V gene has CDR1 LGHNT and CDR2 FRNRAP. The CDR3 runs 15 residues. DNA of the CDR3: TGTGCTAGTGCCCCCGGACAGAGCTCCTACAATGAGCAGTTCTTC. Translating gives CASAPGQSSYNEQFF.

For the CDR3, the DNA is TGTGCCAGCAGCAGTCGGGACAGGGCCAATGAGCAGTTCTTC. Translated, it gives CASSSRDRANEQFF. The chain has TRBV9 and TRBJ2-1, with 9 bases aligning to TRBD1. The CDR3 runs to 14 residues. V lost 4 bases to trimming and J lost 6 bases; unmatched junction nucleotides: 5. CDR1 and CDR2 (germline): SGDLS, YYNGEE.

The V and J genes are TRBV7-3 and TRBJ2-2; 10 nucleotides match TRBD2. Unmatched junction bases numbered 8, after V lost 1 base and J lost 6 bases. The germline gives CDR1 SGHTA, CDR2 FQGTGA. The CDR3 runs 17 residues. CDR3 in DNA: TGTGCCAGCAGCTTAATGGCGGCTAGCGGGAGAGCCGGGGAGCTGTTTTTT. This gives the protein CASSLMAASGRAGELFF.

The gene calls are TRBV28 and TRBJ2-3, with 7 bases aligning to TRBD2. The CDR3 consists of 15 residues. Germline V gene data show CDR1 as MDHEN and CDR2 as SYDVKM. The ends lost 7 bases at V and 1 base at J; junction bases unmatched: 8. The CDR3 sequence: CASTGTIRGTDTQYF. The CDR3 bases are TGTGCCAGCACCGGGACTATTCGTGGCACAGATACGCAGTATTTT. Full variable domain (missing parts from reference TRBV28 and TRBJ2-3): DVKVTQSSRYLVKRTGEKVFLECVQDMDHENMFWYRQDPGLGLRLIYFSYDVKMKEKGDIPEGYSVSREKKERFSLILESASTNQTSMYLCASTGTIRGTDTQYFGPGTRLTVL.

The V gene is TRBV7-2, the J gene TRBJ2-5, with 8 bases that match TRBD2. V trimming: 9 bases; J trimming: 4 bases; junction bases outside the gene matches: 13. There are 15 residues in the CDR3. Germline CDR1 reads SGHTA; CDR2 reads FQGNSA. CDR3 sequence: CASSRRAGEGETQYF. Here the CDR3 DNA reads TGTGCCAGTTCGAGACGAGCGGGGGAAGGAGAGACCCAGTACTTC.

The chain employs TRBV5-1 and TRBJ1-1, with TRBD1 matching 9 bases. CDR3 length: 15 amino acids. The trim removed 4 bases at V and 0 bases at J, leaving 4 bases unmatched. CDR1 is SGHRS and CDR2 is YFSETQ in the germline V gene. The CDR3 sequence is CASSPGTGMNTEAFF. The DNA for the CDR3 is TGCGCCAGCAGCCCGGGGACAGGGATGAACACTGAAGCTTTCTTT.

The rearrangement uses TRBV18 and TRBJ1-3; D is ambiguous. The V gene lost 1 base and the J gene lost 2 bases, with 9 bases spanning the gap. This CDR3 has 15 amino acids. Germline-derived CDR1 and CDR2 are KGHSH and LQKENI. The CDR3 DNA reads as TGTGCCAGCTCACCACTGGTCAGAACTGGAAACACCATATATTTT. It codes for CASSPLVRTGNTIYF.

The V gene is TRBV9, the J gene TRBJ2-3; 11 bases agree with TRBD2. The CDR3 spans 15 residues. CDR1 and CDR2 (germline): SGDLS, YYNGEE. Trimming at V came to 4 bases and at J to 6 bases, leaving 7 bases not matched to a gene. DNA for the CDR3: TGTGCCAGCAGCCCCCTAGCGGGAGGAGGGGATACGCAGTATTTT. It yields the protein CASSPLAGGGDTQYF.

Only one count was recorded for this clone. The rearrangement joins TRBV5-1 to TRBJ2-5, with 7 positions matching TRBD1. The CDR3 is 13 amino acids. Germline CDR1 reads SGHRS; CDR2 reads YFSETQ. The V and J ends lost 6 bases and 1 base, in that order; junction bases with no gene match: 3. DNA of the CDR3: TGCGCCAGCAAGGGGGCCCCCCAAGAGACCCAGTACTTC. Translating gives CASKGAPQETQYF.

The V gene is TRBV18, the J gene TRBJ1-2, with 10 bases that match TRBD1. The CDR3 runs 15 residues. Germline V gene sequence: CDR1 KGHSH, CDR2 LQKENI. V lost 0 bases to trimming and J lost 3 bases; unmatched junction nucleotides: 1. The CDR3 DNA is TGTGCCAGCTCACCACCCGGGACAGGGGACTATGGCTACACCTTC. Its translation: CASSPPGTGDYGYTF.

V usage is TRBV5-1 and J usage is TRBJ2-5, with 9 bases identical to TRBD1. The germline CDR1 and CDR2 sequences are SGHRS and YFSETQ. The CDR3 sequence is 17 residues long. The junction had 11 bases not matched to a gene; V was cut back by 0 bases and J by 5 bases. The CDR3: CASSLAASGTGWETQYF. The CDR3 DNA sequence: TGCGCCAGCAGCTTGGCCGCTAGTGGGACAGGGTGGGAGACCCAGTACTTC.

V and J are TRBV13 and TRBJ2-5; tentative D call: TRBD1 (5 bases). The CDR3 has 13 residues. CDR1 and CDR2 from the germline V gene are PRHDT and FYEKMQ (reference sequence). V shed 8 bases and J shed 4 bases, with 14 bases lying between them. The CDR3 loop is CASRGAQGETQYF. The CDR3 DNA reads TGTGCCAGCCGTGGGGCCCAGGGAGAGACCCAGTACTTC. The variable domain in full, with the rest retrieved from reference TRBV13 and TRBJ2-5, is AAGVIQSPRHLIKEKRETATLKCYPIPRHDTVYWYQQGPGQDPQFLISFYEKMQSDKGSIPDRFSAQQFSDYHSELNMSSLELGDSALYFCASRGAQGETQYFGPGTRLLVL.

The chain combines TRBV28 with TRBJ1-2; 7 nucleotides align to TRBD1. Germline CDR1 is MDHEN and CDR2 is SYDVKM. CDR3 size: 13 residues. With V trimmed by 2 bases and J by 8 bases, 5 bases remained unmatched. The CDR3 sequence: CASSLEGAGGYTF. The CDR3 DNA sequence: TGTGCCAGCAGTTTAGAGGGGGCAGGAGGCTACACCTTC.

The rearrangement joins TRBV5-1 to TRBJ2-1; 7 bases agree with TRBD2. CDR1 and CDR2 from the germline V gene are SGHRS and YFSETQ. The CDR3 is 12 residues long. V was clipped by 4 bases and J by 8 bases; unmatched bases: 3. CDR3 residues: CASSPRGDEQFF. The CDR3 coding sequence is TGCGCCAGCAGCCCCCGGGGGGATGAGCAGTTCTTC.

The chain links TRBV9 to TRBJ1-2; D not resolved. With 0 bases removed from V and 8 bases from J, the gap between germline ends came to 8 bases. Germline values: CDR1 SGDLS, CDR2 YYNGEE. There are 12 residues in the CDR3. CDR3 sequence (DNA): TGTGCCAGCAGCGTAGCTACGGGAGGCTACACCTTC. It yields the protein CASSVATGGYTF.

The chain links TRBV7-2 to TRBJ2-5; 7 bases fit TRBD2. CDR3 length: 14 amino acids. CDR1 is SGHTA, CDR2 FQGNSA, per germline. V lost 1 base, J lost 5 bases, and 4 bases stayed unmatched. The CDR3 region is CASSLEVGGETQYF. As DNA, the CDR3 is TGTGCCAGCAGCTTAGAAGTGGGGGGGGAGACCCAGTACTTC.